The clone carrying this T cell receptor (beta chain) was detected only a few times. V lost 7 bases and J 9 bases, leaving 19 bases between the germline ends. The CDR3 has 14 amino acids. Germline values: CDR1 ENHRY, CDR2 SYGVKD. The data derive from a study of control samples from healthy donors and cancer patients. Sequencing was performed with immunoSEQ multiplex PCR; in TCRdb, only in-frame clones are kept and a portion is missing. In the table there are over 80,000 clones, about 79% of which are singletons. The material sequenced was blood. The clonotype was recovered from a woman aged 30 to 39 in good health. V and J are TRBV10-3 and TRBJ2-1; D gene ambiguous. For the CDR3, the DNA is TGTGCCATCAAGCAACATACAGATTCAGTTGAGCAGTTCTTC. It codes for CAIKQHTDSVEQFF.